This T cell receptor (beta chain) was recovered during a study of PD-L1 blockade in urothelial cancer. Time point noted: peripheral blood 6 weeks after treatment start. Libraries were prepared by immunoSEQ multiplex PCR; TCRdb keeps only in-frame clonotypes and omits some of them. This sample has 95,000 to 150,000 clones; roughly 82% occur once, and the top ten carry 2.4%. The CDR3 consists of 16 residues. From germline, CDR1 is SGHTA and CDR2 FQGNSA. The V segment lost 6 bases and the J segment 0 bases; nucleotides outside the gene matches: 7. This clone has just a few counts. The TCR sequence derives from a man aged 50 to 59 with urothelial cancer. V and J are TRBV7-2 and TRBJ1-4; TRBD1 matches 7 bases. The material was PBMCs, obtained around atezolizumab (anti-PD-L1) treatment. The CDR3 loop reads CASRGQSTTTNEKLFF. The CDR3 DNA reads as TGTGCCAGCAGGGGACAGTCCACAACAACTAATGAAAAACTGTTTTTT.